Shown below are 8 T cell receptor beta chains from a single sample sequenced in a study of blood T cell repertoires in COVID-19. Profiled with immunoSEQ multiplex PCR; TCRdb holds only in-frame clones, not every one. The sample records some 70,000 clones, 87% being singletons. Sequencing was performed on peripheral blood. The receptors stem from a man aged 50-60 years with active COVID-19.

V usage is TRBV28 and J usage is TRBJ2-3, with TRBD2 matching 11 bases. Germline V gives CDR1 MDHEN, CDR2 SYDVKM. The V and J ends lost 7 bases and 6 bases, in that order; junction bases with no gene match: 6. CDR3 size: 14 residues. The CDR3 nucleotides are TGTGCCAGCAACCGGGCTAGCGGGAGGGATACGCAGTATTTT. Its protein product is CASNRASGRDTQYF.

Concerning this clone itself: A junction end diverges from the germline sequence, so it may reflect a read error. The rearrangement joins TRBV7-7 to TRBJ2-5; 11 bases are shared with TRBD2. CDR1 and CDR2 (germline): SSHAT, FNYEAQ (reference sequence). The CDR3 covers 14 residues. For the CDR3, the DNA is TGTGCTAGCAGCCAGACTAGCGGGACGGAGACCCAGTACTTC. Encoded protein: CASSQTSGTETQYF.

The genes are TRBV27 and TRBJ1-1; maybe TRBD1 (5 bases). The CDR3 is 13 amino acids. V lost 6 bases, J lost 5 bases, and 13 bases lay in between. CDR1 and CDR2 from the germline V gene are MNHEY and SMNVEV (reference sequence). The CDR3 is CASSRPGGTEAFF. CDR3 in DNA: TGTGCCAGCAGCAGACCCGGGGGGACTGAAGCTTTCTTT.

This chain links TRBV28 with TRBJ1-1, with D maybe TRBD1 (5 bases). V was shortened by 7 bases and J by 5 bases, with 14 bases between the two germline ends. CDR1 MDHEN and CDR2 SYDVKM come from the germline V gene. CDR3 length: 13 residues. As DNA, the CDR3 is TGTGCCAGCAACACCAGGGTTCCGACTGAAGCTTTCTTT. Its translation: CASNTRVPTEAFF.

The CDR3 loop reads CASSQDSWGDDGYTF. The CDR3 DNA reads TGTGCCAGCAGCCAAGATAGCTGGGGGGATGATGGCTACACCTTC. The chain carries TRBV4-2 and TRBJ1-2; TRBD1 might be the D (5 bases). Germline loops: CDR1 LGHNA, CDR2 YNFKEQ. V dropped 0 bases and J dropped 6 bases, with 14 bases sitting between them. The CDR3 has 15 residues.

This chain uses TRBV11-2 with TRBJ1-4; TRBD1 aligns across 8 bases. This CDR3 spans 14 amino acids. The V segment lost 5 bases and the J segment 8 bases; nucleotides outside the gene matches: 7. Germline CDR1 and CDR2: SGHAT and FQNNGV. The CDR3 DNA is TGTGCCAGCAGCCCCGGACAGGGCGGGGAAAAACTGTTTTTT. Amino acid sequence: CASSPGQGGEKLFF.

This sequence joins TRBV6-4 and TRBJ2-3; 7 positions match TRBD2. V shed 2 bases and J 0 bases; nucleotides not matched to a gene: 2. The germline V gene has CDR1 MRHNA and CDR2 SNTAGT. The CDR3 loop spans 15 amino acids. CDR3 sequence: CASSDGRASTDTQYF. DNA of the CDR3: TGTGCCAGCAGTGACGGGAGGGCTAGCACAGATACGCAGTATTTT.

The V call is TRBV5-4, the J call TRBJ2-5, with TRBD2 as a possible D gene (5 bases). The germline V gene has CDR1 SGHNT and CDR2 YYREEE (reference sequence). This CDR3 spans 13 amino acids. V shed 3 bases and J shed 4 bases, with 10 bases lying between them. CDR3 amino acids: CASSSPGRETQYF. The CDR3 nucleotides read TGTGCCAGCAGCTCGCCGGGGAGAGAGACCCAGTACTTC.